These T cell receptor beta chains were read from a single sample in a study of blood T cells in healthy people across ages. TCRdb itself ran the 5' RACE reads through MiXCR, one entry per CDR3 protein. Here the sample spans about 760,000 distinct CDR3 sequences, 25% being singletons. The sample was also linked to a second study, of T cells of mothers and their children.

The specimen was blood. These receptor sequences come from a boy aged 5-17 years in good health. The CDR3 runs from the conserved cysteine through the conserved F or W. A D gene is named only where the DNA matches it firmly. The size of a clone is reported for some rows only, either as once, few or many, or as a class for expanded clones.

CDR3: CASSRDRINTDTQYF
DNA: TGTGCCAGCAGCAGAGACAGGATTAACACAGATACGCAGTATTTT
J: TRBJ2-3
D: -
V: TRBV6-2/TRBV6-3
length: 15
size: few

CDR3: CASSEAQGRETQYF
DNA: TGTGCCAGCAGTGAAGCTCAGGGGAGAGAGACCCAGTACTTC
J: TRBJ2-5
D: -
V: TRBV25-1
length: 14
size: few

CDR3: CASSYRVGYGYTF
DNA: TGTGCCAGCAGTTACAGGGTGGGTTATGGCTACACCTTC
J: TRBJ1-2
D: -
V: TRBV28
length: 13
size: -

CDR3: CASSTAPDTEKLFF
DNA: TGTGCCAGCTCAACTGCCCCCGACACGGAAAAACTGTTTTTT
J: TRBJ1-4
D: -
V: TRBV18
length: 14
size: -

CDR3: CASSFEGREAFF
DNA: TGTGCCAGCAGCTTTGAGGGGAGGGAAGCTTTCTTT
J: TRBJ1-1
D: -
V: TRBV7-9
length: 12
size: -

CDR3: CASSPTSGSIDNEQFF
DNA: TGTGCCAGCAGCCCCACTAGCGGGAGTATTGACAATGAGCAGTTCTTC
J: TRBJ2-1
D: TRBD2
V: TRBV9
length: 16
size: few

CDR3: CASSPTRGTGPTYEQYF
DNA: TGTGCCAGCAGCCCTACCCGAGGGACAGGGCCGACCTACGAGCAGTACTTC
J: TRBJ2-7
D: TRBD1
V: TRBV12-3/TRBV12-4
length: 17
size: -

CDR3: CASSSPRRTSTGELFF
DNA: TGCGCCAGCAGCTCCCCACGGAGGACCTCCACCGGGGAGCTGTTTTTT
J: TRBJ2-2
D: -
V: TRBV5-1
length: 16
size: few

CDR3: CASSRTGSGSSDTQYF
DNA: TGTGCCAGCAGCCGAACTGGGAGCGGTAGCTCAGATACGCAGTATTTT
J: TRBJ2-3
D: -
V: TRBV7-9
length: 16
size: -

CDR3: CSVGGRGLNIQYF
DNA: TGCAGCGTCGGGGGCCGGGGATTAAACATTCAGTACTTC
J: TRBJ2-4
D: -
V: TRBV29-1
length: 13
size: -

CDR3: CSVKNTVISGNTIYF
DNA: TGCAGCGTTAAGAATACGGTGATCTCTGGAAACACCATATATTTT
J: TRBJ1-3
D: -
V: TRBV29-1
length: 15
size: -

CDR3: CASSLATGRYEQYF
DNA: TGCGCCAGCAGCTTGGCGACAGGGCGGTACGAGCAGTACTTC
J: TRBJ2-7
D: TRBD1
V: TRBV5-1
length: 14
size: -

CDR3: CASSQEASLVGEKLFF
DNA: TGTGCCAGCAGCCAAGAGGCCAGCCTGGTCGGTGAAAAACTGTTTTTT
J: TRBJ1-4
D: -
V: TRBV4-2
length: 16
size: -

CDR3: CASSDGGLGYEQYF
DNA: TGTGCCAGCAGTGACGGGGGGTTAGGCTACGAGCAGTACTTC
J: TRBJ2-7
D: TRBD2
V: TRBV2
length: 14
size: few

CDR3: CASSNPTSGNEDTQYF
DNA: TGTGCCAGCAGCAACCCGACTAGCGGGAATGAAGATACGCAGTATTTT
J: TRBJ2-3
D: TRBD2
V: TRBV12-3/TRBV12-4
length: 16
size: -

CDR3: CASSTGQGVNTGELFF
DNA: TGTGCCAGCAGCACAGGACAGGGGGTGAACACCGGGGAGCTGTTTTTT
J: TRBJ2-2
D: TRBD1
V: TRBV7-6
length: 16
size: -

CDR3: CASSSRQDRSSNEKLFF
DNA: TGTGCCAGCAGTTCCCGACAGGACCGTAGCTCTAATGAAAAACTGTTTTTT
J: TRBJ1-4
D: -
V: TRBV28
length: 17
size: -

CDR3: CSARESQGFSSYNEQFF
DNA: TGCAGTGCTAGAGAAAGCCAGGGTTTTTCCTCCTACAATGAGCAGTTCTTC
J: TRBJ2-1
D: -
V: TRBV20-1
length: 17
size: few

CDR3: CASSLVGGETDTQYF
DNA: TGTGCCAGCAGCTTAGTGGGGGGCGAAACAGATACGCAGTATTTT
J: TRBJ2-3
D: -
V: TRBV7-2
length: 15
size: few

CDR3: CSASDPPAGYTEAFF
DNA: TGCAGTGCTAGTGACCCCCCCGCAGGGTACACTGAAGCTTTCTTT
J: TRBJ1-1
D: -
V: TRBV20-1
length: 15
size: few

CDR3: CASSYSWGNEKLFF
DNA: TGTGCCAGCAGTTACTCATGGGGGAATGAAAAACTGTTTTTT
J: TRBJ1-4
D: -
V: TRBV6-5
length: 14
size: -

CDR3: CASSSGTVPNTIYF
DNA: TGTGCCAGCAGCTCAGGGACAGTGCCGAACACCATATATTTT
J: TRBJ1-3
D: TRBD1
V: TRBV13
length: 14
size: -

CDR3: CASSLLDGDEQYF
DNA: TGTGCCAGCAGTCTACTTGATGGGGACGAGCAGTACTTC
J: TRBJ2-7
D: -
V: TRBV28
length: 13
size: -

CDR3: CASRADGGLYEQYF
DNA: TGTGCCAGCAGGGCGGACGGGGGGCTCTACGAGCAGTACTTC
J: TRBJ2-7
D: -
V: TRBV12-3/TRBV12-4
length: 14
size: -

CDR3: CASSEYFSGASYTPYNEQFF
DNA: TGTGCCAGCAGTGAATATTTTAGCGGGGCCTCGTACACCCCCTACAATGAGCAGTTCTTC
J: TRBJ2-1
D: TRBD2
V: TRBV25-1
length: 20
size: -

CDR3: CASSLQGGVKLFF
DNA: TGTGCCAGCAGTTTACAGGGAGGCGTAAAACTGTTTTTT
J: TRBJ1-4
D: -
V: TRBV28
length: 13
size: -

CDR3: CASSVFGTQETQYF
DNA: TGTGCCAGCAGCGTCTTCGGGACCCAAGAGACCCAGTACTTC
J: TRBJ2-5
D: -
V: TRBV9
length: 14
size: few

CDR3: CSVEDRGGGAYNEQFF
DNA: TGCAGCGTTGAAGATCGAGGGGGAGGGGCATACAATGAGCAGTTCTTC
J: TRBJ2-1
D: -
V: TRBV29-1
length: 16
size: -

CDR3: CASSVTSGGMETQYF
DNA: TGTGCCAGCAGCGTGACTAGCGGGGGAATGGAGACCCAGTACTTC
J: TRBJ2-5
D: TRBD2
V: TRBV7-2
length: 15
size: many

CDR3: CASSRVEPGRTDGQYF
DNA: TGCGCCAGCAGCCGCGTTGAACCGGGACGGACAGACGGGCAGTACTTC
J: TRBJ2-7
D: -
V: TRBV4-1
length: 16
size: -

CDR3: CASSEWDRVIEQCF
DNA: TGTGCCAGCAGTGAATGGGACAGGGTTATTGAGCAGTGCTTC
J: TRBJ2-7
D: TRBD1
V: TRBV6-1
length: 14
size: few

CDR3: CASSLEVGWEETQYF
DNA: TGCGCCAGCAGCTTGGAGGTCGGGTGGGAAGAGACCCAGTACTTC
J: TRBJ2-5
D: -
V: TRBV5-1
length: 15
size: -

CDR3: CASSLGRGDQETQYF
DNA: TGTGCCAGCAGCTTAGGCCGCGGGGACCAAGAGACCCAGTACTTC
J: TRBJ2-5
D: -
V: TRBV7-2
length: 15
size: few

CDR3: CATSSVATDSPLHF
DNA: TGTGCCACCAGCTCCGTTGCGACTGATTCACCCCTCCACTTT
J: TRBJ1-6
D: -
V: TRBV15
length: 14
size: once

CDR3: CASNTQWSGGIDTQYF
DNA: TGTGCCAGCAATACCCAATGGAGCGGTGGAATAGATACGCAGTATTTT
J: TRBJ2-3
D: -
V: TRBV12-3/TRBV12-4
length: 16
size: -

CDR3: CASSLRGFEDNQQFF
DNA: TGTGCCAGCAGCTTACGGGGATTTGAAGACAATCAGCAGTTCTTC
J: TRBJ2-1
D: -
V: TRBV7-9
length: 15
size: many

CDR3: CASMGGAYGYTF
DNA: TGTGCCAGCATGGGGGGTGCCTATGGCTACACCTTC
J: TRBJ1-2
D: -
V: TRBV27
length: 12
size: few

CDR3: CATSRVFEGTSYNEQFF
DNA: TGTGCCACCAGCAGGGTCTTTGAGGGAACTTCCTACAATGAGCAGTTCTTC
J: TRBJ2-1
D: -
V: TRBV15
length: 17
size: few

CDR3: CASSYGDNTGELFF
DNA: TGTGCCAGCAGTTACGGGGATAACACCGGGGAGCTGTTTTTT
J: TRBJ2-2
D: -
V: TRBV12-3/TRBV12-4
length: 14
size: few

CDR3: CASSLKRAGTSGSWGETQYF
DNA: TGTGCCAGCAGCTTAAAGCGCGCCGGGACTAGCGGGAGTTGGGGAGAGACCCAGTACTTC
J: TRBJ2-5
D: TRBD2
V: TRBV7-3
length: 20
size: few

CDR3: CASSSGGGLAGYEQFF
DNA: TGTGCCAGCAGCTCCGGCGGGGGACTAGCGGGTTATGAGCAGTTCTTC
J: TRBJ2-1
D: TRBD2
V: TRBV6-5
length: 16
size: few

CDR3: CASSLAGQGLGPVSGANVLTF
DNA: TGCGCCAGCAGCTTGGCCGGACAGGGGCTTGGTCCCGTCTCTGGGGCCAACGTCCTGACTTTC
J: TRBJ2-6
D: TRBD1
V: TRBV5-1
length: 21
size: few

CDR3: CASSFEGRDTDTQYF
DNA: TGTGCCAGCAGCTTTGAGGGCAGGGATACAGATACGCAGTATTTT
J: TRBJ2-3
D: -
V: TRBV7-3
length: 15
size: -

CDR3: CASSLARQDEQFF
DNA: TGTGCCAGCAGCTTAGCAAGACAGGATGAGCAGTTCTTC
J: TRBJ2-1
D: -
V: TRBV7-9
length: 13
size: few

CDR3: CASSSTASTDTQYF
DNA: TGTGCCAGCAGCTCGACAGCTAGCACAGATACGCAGTATTTT
J: TRBJ2-3
D: -
V: TRBV7-9
length: 14
size: -

CDR3: CAASGLRSDTQYF
DNA: TGTGCCGCCAGTGGCCTGCGCTCAGATACGCAGTATTTT
J: TRBJ2-3
D: -
V: TRBV24-1
length: 13
size: -

CDR3: CAGGAGQGYGYTF
DNA: TGTGCCGGTGGAGCGGGACAGGGCTATGGCTACACCTTC
J: TRBJ1-2
D: TRBD1
V: TRBV18
length: 13
size: -